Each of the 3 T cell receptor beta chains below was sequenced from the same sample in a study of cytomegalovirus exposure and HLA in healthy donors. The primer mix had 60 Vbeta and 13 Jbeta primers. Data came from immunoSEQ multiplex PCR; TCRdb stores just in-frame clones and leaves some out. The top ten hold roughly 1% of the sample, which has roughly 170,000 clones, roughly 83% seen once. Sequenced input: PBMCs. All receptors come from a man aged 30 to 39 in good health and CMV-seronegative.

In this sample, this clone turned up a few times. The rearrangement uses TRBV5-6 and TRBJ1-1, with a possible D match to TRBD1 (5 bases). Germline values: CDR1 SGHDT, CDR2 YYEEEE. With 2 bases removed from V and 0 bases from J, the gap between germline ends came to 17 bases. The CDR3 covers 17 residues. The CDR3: CASSFLDRGGMNTEAFF. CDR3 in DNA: TGTGCCAGCAGCTTTCTGGATCGGGGGGGTATGAACACTGAAGCTTTCTTT. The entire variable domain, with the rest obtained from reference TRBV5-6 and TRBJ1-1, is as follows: DAGVTQSPTHLIKTRGQQVTLRCSPKSGHDTVSWYQQALGQGPQFIFQYYEEEERQRGNFPDRFSGHQFPNYSSELNVNALLLGDSALYLCASSFLDRGGMNTEAFFGQGTRLTVV.

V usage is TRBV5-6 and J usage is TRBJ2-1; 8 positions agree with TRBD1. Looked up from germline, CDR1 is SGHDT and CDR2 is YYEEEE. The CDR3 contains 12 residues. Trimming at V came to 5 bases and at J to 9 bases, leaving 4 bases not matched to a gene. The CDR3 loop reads CASRLTGVEQFF. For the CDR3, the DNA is TGTGCCAGCAGACTGACAGGGGTTGAGCAGTTCTTC. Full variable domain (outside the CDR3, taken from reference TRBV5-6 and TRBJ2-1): DAGVTQSPTHLIKTRGQQVTLRCSPKSGHDTVSWYQQALGQGPQFIFQYYEEEERQRGNFPDRFSGHQFPNYSSELNVNALLLGDSALYLCASRLTGVEQFFGPGTRLTVL.

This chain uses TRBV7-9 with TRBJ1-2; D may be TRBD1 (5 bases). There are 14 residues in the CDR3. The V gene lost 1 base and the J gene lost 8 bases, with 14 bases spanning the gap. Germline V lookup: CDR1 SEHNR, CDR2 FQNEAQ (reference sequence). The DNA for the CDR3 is TGTGCCAGCAGCTTAGTGGGGACTTCCTTGGGCTACACCTTC. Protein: CASSLVGTSLGYTF.